The 27 T cell receptor beta chains reported below all come from one sample, sequenced in a study of T cell responses to AZD1222 COVID-19 vaccine. Some clones are missing from TCRdb's copy, which holds only in-frame ones; the method was immunoSEQ multiplex PCR. The sample has around 180,000 clones, roughly nine tenths seen once. The sample was peripheral blood, taken on day 0 of AZD1222 vaccination. The source is an adult in good health.

This clone was seen more than once but under ten times. CDR3 protein: CASSPPRVVGTDTQYF. DNA of the CDR3: TGTGCCAGCAGCCCCCCAAGAGTAGTGGGGACAGATACGCAGTATTTT. The V and J genes are TRBV21-1 and TRBJ2-3. TRBV21-1 constitutes a pseudogene. The CDR3 consists of 16 residues.

The chain recombines TRBV7-9 with TRBJ2-2; D may be TRBD2 (5 bases). The ends were cut back, 5 bases at V and 8 bases at J, with 12 bases in the middle. The germline V gene encodes CDR1 SEHNR and CDR2 FQNEAQ (reference sequence). The CDR3 covers 13 residues. The CDR3 DNA reads as TGTGCCAGCAGCATCGGCGGGTCGGGGGAGCTGTTTTTT. Translated, it gives CASSIGGSGELFF.

The chain employs TRBV14 and TRBJ1-3; D remains unclear. The CDR3 has 17 amino acids. Per the germline V gene, CDR1 is SGHDN and CDR2 is FVKESK. V dropped 0 bases and J dropped 0 bases, with 12 bases sitting between them. The CDR3 nucleotides read TGTGCCAGCAGCCAAGATTTAATCCCTAACTCTGGAAACACCATATATTTT. It specifies CASSQDLIPNSGNTIYF.

The chain couples TRBV5-4 to TRBJ2-5; D is undetermined. V shed 4 bases and J shed 3 bases, with 13 bases lying between them. CDR1 is SGHNT and CDR2 is YYREEE in the germline V gene (reference sequence). The CDR3 totals 14 residues. The CDR3 here is CASSQDLNEETQYF. The CDR3 coding sequence is TGTGCCAGCAGCCAGGACCTTAACGAAGAGACCCAGTACTTC.

The genes are TRBV6-5 and TRBJ1-2, with D hard to call. The CDR3 has 14 residues. The ends were cut back, 8 bases at V and 4 bases at J, with 17 bases in the middle. Germline loops: CDR1 MNHEY, CDR2 SVGAGI. CDR3 in DNA: TGTGCCAGCCGCACAGAGGAGGGAGGCTATGGCTACACCTTC. Amino acid sequence: CASRTEEGGYGYTF.

A few counts support this clone. The rearrangement links TRBV9 to TRBJ2-1; D possibly corresponds to TRBD2 (6 bases). V was pared by 2 bases and J by 0 bases, with 6 bases between. Germline V CDR1 and CDR2: SGDLS, YYNGEE. CDR3 length: 14 residues. The CDR3 reads CASSVGSSYNEQFF. CDR3 coding DNA: TGTGCCAGCAGCGTCGGGAGCTCCTACAATGAGCAGTTCTTC.

The chain employs TRBV18 and TRBJ2-7; D gene ambiguous. CDR1 and CDR2 from the germline V gene are KGHSH and LQKENI. V lost 2 bases, J lost 1 base, and 12 bases lay in between. The CDR3 extends over 15 amino acids. The CDR3 protein is CASSPTDPASYEQYF. The CDR3 DNA is TGTGCCAGCTCACCAACGGACCCCGCATCCTACGAGCAGTACTTC.

The CDR3 loop reads CASRSSGNTIYF. The CDR3 DNA reads as TGTGCCAGTAGAAGCTCTGGAAACACCATATATTTT. The V and J genes are TRBV19 and TRBJ1-3; D gene unclear. Germline values: CDR1 LNHDA, CDR2 SQIVND (reference sequence). Trimming cost V 6 bases and J 0 bases, with 3 bases left between them. The CDR3 runs 12 residues.

The chain couples TRBV2 to TRBJ2-7; D might be TRBD1 (6 bases). CDR1 is SNHLY and CDR2 is FYNNEI in the germline V gene. The CDR3 is made up of 15 amino acids. V lost 6 bases and J 0 bases, leaving 15 bases between the germline ends. The CDR3 is CASSDPTGLSYEQYF. The CDR3, as DNA: TGTGCCAGCAGCGATCCGACAGGCCTCTCCTACGAGCAGTACTTC.

This chain uses TRBV19 with TRBJ1-2; 8 nucleotides agree with TRBD1. Looked up from germline, CDR1 is LNHDA and CDR2 is SQIVND (reference sequence). The CDR3 is made up of 14 amino acids. The V and J ends lost 6 bases and 5 bases, in that order; junction bases with no gene match: 8. CDR3 amino acids: CASRPGTGPYGYTF. CDR3 DNA sequence: TGTGCCAGTAGGCCCGGGACAGGACCATATGGCTACACCTTC.

The chain joins TRBV2 to TRBJ1-1; possibly TRBD1 for D (6 bases). CDR1 and CDR2 from the germline V gene are SNHLY and FYNNEI. This CDR3 is built from 15 residues. The V end was cut by 4 bases, the J end by 4 bases, with 16 bases between. CDR3 loop: CASSATGNPGTEAFF. Written as DNA, the CDR3 is TGTGCCAGCAGTGCTACAGGGAATCCGGGCACTGAAGCTTTCTTT.

This sequence joins TRBV5-4 and TRBJ1-5; D unclear. V gave up 3 bases and J gave up 0 bases, with 19 bases separating them. The CDR3 is made up of 18 amino acids. Germline assignment: CDR1 SGHNT and CDR2 YYREEE (reference sequence). The CDR3 region has the DNA TGTGCCAGCAGCTATACCTCTTCGACGGCCCCTAGCAATCAGCCCCAGCATTTT. Protein sequence: CASSYTSSTAPSNQPQHF.

The gene calls are TRBV4-1 and TRBJ2-3; tentative D call: TRBD1 (5 bases). The CDR3 has 15 amino acids. V was pared by 0 bases and J by 6 bases, with 13 bases between. Germline V gene sequence: CDR1 MGHRA, CDR2 YSYEKL. The CDR3 nucleotides read TGCGCCAGCAGCCAAGATTATAACAGGCCCGATACGCAGTATTTT. Amino acids: CASSQDYNRPDTQYF.

CDR3 in DNA: TGTGCCAGCAGCTCCTCGGGGGACAATCAGCCCCAGCATTTT. Its protein is CASSSSGDNQPQHF. This rearrangement joins TRBV7-2 to TRBJ1-5; D may be TRBD1 (5 bases). V dropped 4 bases and J dropped 3 bases, with 10 bases sitting between them. Germline CDR1 SGHTA, CDR2 FQGNSA. CDR3 length: 14 amino acids.

This chain connects TRBV3-1 (or the pseudogene TRBV3-2) to TRBJ1-2; tentative D call: TRBD1 (5 bases). The V end was cut by 1 base, the J end by 7 bases, with 13 bases between. The CDR3 spans 14 residues. Germline CDR1 is LGHDT and CDR2 is YNNKEL (reference sequence). CDR3: CASSQGAAGTGYTF. CDR3 sequence (DNA): TGTGCCAGCAGCCAAGGGGCAGCCGGGACTGGCTACACCTTC.

Only a few counts were recorded for this clone. The chain employs TRBV7-9 and TRBJ1-6; D is ambiguous. Germline V gene sequence: CDR1 SEHNR, CDR2 FQNEAQ (reference sequence). Trimming stripped 0 bases from V and 10 bases from J, with 16 bases between. The length of the CDR3 is 16 residues. CDR3 nucleotides: TGTGCCAGCAGCTTAGCCGCGGGAGGGAGGGAATCACCCCTCCACTTT. It specifies CASSLAAGGRESPLHF. Variable domain in full (rest from reference TRBV7-9 and TRBJ1-6): DTGVSQNPRHKITKRGQNVTFRCDPISEHNRLYWYRQTLGQGPEFLTYFQNEAQLEKSRLLSDRFSAERPKGSFSTLEIQRTEQGDSAMYLCASSLAAGGRESPLHFGNGTRLTVT.

The chain has TRBV6-1 and TRBJ1-2; weak D call: TRBD1 (5 bases). The germline gives CDR1 MNHNS, CDR2 SASEGT. The CDR3 has 14 amino acids. V lost 2 bases, J lost 5 bases, and 12 bases lay in between. DNA for the CDR3: TGTGCCAGCAGTGAATTGGGGGTCGATTATGGCTACACCTTC. It translates to CASSELGVDYGYTF.

This chain joins TRBV9 and TRBJ2-2; maybe TRBD1 (5 bases). The CDR3 is 14 residues long. CDR1 is SGDLS and CDR2 is YYNGEE in the germline V gene. V gave up 3 bases and J gave up 4 bases, with 10 bases separating them. In DNA form, the CDR3 reads TGTGCCAGCAGCGAGAGGACAACCACCGGGGAGCTGTTTTTT. It codes for CASSERTTTGELFF.

The chain is built from TRBV12-3 or TRBV12-4 and TRBJ2-1; the D gene could be TRBD1 or TRBD2 (5 bases each). Trimming stripped 10 bases from V and 9 bases from J, with 13 bases between. The CDR3 is 11 amino acids. This CDR3 is CATSRAGEQFF. The CDR3 DNA follows: TGTGCCACCTCCAGGGCGGGTGAGCAGTTCTTC.

The V call is TRBV27, the J call TRBJ2-1, with D hard to call. The V end lost 7 bases, the J end lost 7 bases, and 8 bases lay between the germline ends. The CDR3 is 11 amino acids. Germline V lookup: CDR1 MNHEY, CDR2 SMNVEV (reference sequence). The CDR3 reads CASNKGNEQFF. CDR3 DNA: TGTGCCAGCAATAAAGGTAATGAGCAGTTCTTC.

The chain links TRBV2 to TRBJ2-7; TRBD1 aligns across 9 bases. V shed 6 bases and J 4 bases; nucleotides not matched to a gene: 7. CDR3 length equals 14 residues. CDR1 SNHLY and CDR2 FYNNEI come from the germline V gene. For the CDR3, the DNA is TGTGCCAGCAGAGTGGACAGGGGAGGATACGAGCAGTACTTC. It specifies CASRVDRGGYEQYF.

The genes are TRBV7-9 and TRBJ2-1; D is unresolved. Looked up from germline, CDR1 is SEHNR and CDR2 is FQNEAQ (reference sequence). The CDR3 has 11 amino acids. Trimming shortened V by 3 bases and J by 12 bases, and 9 bases separated the two germline ends. This chain's CDR3 is CASSFVSLQFF. CDR3 sequence (DNA): TGTGCCAGCAGCTTCGTCAGCCTGCAGTTCTTC.

The chain recombines TRBV7-2 with TRBJ1-4, with TRBD1 matching 7 bases. Trimming at V came to 5 bases and at J to 6 bases, leaving 9 bases not matched to a gene. CDR1 is SGHTA and CDR2 is FQGNSA in the germline V gene. The CDR3 length is 15 residues. In DNA form, the CDR3 reads TGTGCCAGCAGCCCGTGGACAGGAGAAGATGAAAAACTGTTTTTT. Its translation is CASSPWTGEDEKLFF.

This sequence joins TRBV7-2 and TRBJ2-3, with 8 bases fitting TRBD2. With V trimmed by 5 bases and J by 7 bases, 11 bases remained unmatched. CDR3 length: 15 residues. Germline CDR1 reads SGHTA; CDR2 reads FQGNSA. CDR3 protein: CASSLGTSQSHTQYF. CDR3 coding DNA: TGTGCCAGCAGCCTCGGGACTAGTCAGAGTCATACGCAGTATTTT.

The CDR3 region is CATTDRGSYNEQFF. The CDR3 DNA reads TGTGCCACCACGGACAGGGGCTCCTACAATGAGCAGTTCTTC. The chain recombines TRBV3-1 (or the pseudogene TRBV3-2) with TRBJ2-1; 9 nucleotides line up with TRBD1. The CDR3 covers 14 residues. Germline V CDR1 and CDR2: LGHDT, YNNKEL (reference sequence). With V trimmed by 10 bases and J by 0 bases, 4 bases remained unmatched.

There are a few counts of this clone. V and J are TRBV5-1 and TRBJ2-3; D may correspond to TRBD1 or TRBD2 (5 bases each). The V end lost 0 bases, the J end lost 2 bases, and 10 bases lay between the germline ends. The CDR3 length is 15 residues. CDR1 SGHRS and CDR2 YFSETQ come from the germline V gene. The DNA of the CDR3 is TGCGCCAGCAGCTTGGCCGGGGCGCCCACAGATACGCAGTATTTT. The encoded protein is CASSLAGAPTDTQYF.

This clone was recorded a few times. J is TRBJ2-6 and V is TRBV27; D gene ambiguous. CDR1 and CDR2 from the germline V gene are MNHEY and SMNVEV (reference sequence). The V end was cut by 3 bases, the J end by 0 bases, with 3 bases between. The CDR3 is 14 residues long. CDR3 sequence: CASSLGSGANVLTF. CDR3 DNA: TGTGCCAGCAGTTTGGGCTCTGGGGCCAACGTCCTGACTTTC.